Below, 31 T cell receptor beta chains from the same sample are listed, as sequenced in a study of blood T cell repertoires in COVID-19. The protocol was immunoSEQ multiplex PCR, while the TCRdb copy is restricted to in-frame clones and leaves out a portion. The table has some 62,000 clones, roughly 80% seen once. The sample was PBMCs or T cells enriched from blood (not recorded which). These receptor sequences come from a woman aged 40 to 50 with acute COVID-19.

The rearrangement links TRBV16 to TRBJ2-3; 9 bases are shared with TRBD2. CDR3 length equals 16 residues. J was trimmed by 5 bases and V by 4 bases; bases with no gene match: 10. Germline loops: CDR1 KGHSY, CDR2 FQNENV. Here the CDR3 reads CASSLGSGSFEDTQYF. The DNA for the CDR3 is TGTGCCAGCAGCCTTGGTAGCGGGAGCTTCGAAGATACGCAGTATTTT.

This clone was observed a single time. The V call is TRBV7-2, the J call TRBJ1-5, with D possibly TRBD1 on 5 matching bases. With 4 bases removed from V and 6 bases from J, the gap between germline ends came to 16 bases. Looked up from germline, CDR1 is SGHTA and CDR2 is FQGNSA. This CDR3 spans 15 amino acids. For the CDR3, the DNA is TGTGCCAGCAGCTCGCCGGGTGGGGGGATTCAGCCCCAGCATTTT. Translation gives CASSSPGGGIQPQHF.

A few counts support this clone. The chain uses TRBV19 and TRBJ2-7; no clear D. The V and J ends lost 8 bases and 3 bases respectively, with 17 bases between them. CDR3 size: 14 residues. Germline V CDR1 and CDR2: LNHDA, SQIVND (reference sequence). The CDR3 DNA sequence: TGTGCCAGTTCAAACGCCGCGCCCTACTACGAGCAGTACTTC. Protein sequence: CASSNAAPYYEQYF.

The chain recombines TRBV6-6 with TRBJ1-2; a possible D gene is TRBD1 (5 bases). CDR3 length: 13 amino acids. V was trimmed by 2 bases and J by 4 bases, leaving 8 bases between them. Germline CDR1 MNHNY, CDR2 SVGAGI (reference sequence). CDR3 protein: CASSYPDSYGYTF. CDR3 coding DNA: TGTGCCAGCAGTTACCCTGACAGCTATGGCTACACCTTC.

This clone was seen just once. The rearrangement links TRBV27 to TRBJ2-2; tentative D call: TRBD2 (6 bases). The ends were cut back, 7 bases at V and 5 bases at J, with 14 bases in the middle. The CDR3 length is 14 residues. Germline V lookup: CDR1 MNHEY, CDR2 SMNVEV (reference sequence). CDR3 DNA sequence: TGTGCCAGCAACCCCGGGACTTCAACCGGGGAGCTGTTTTTT. This codes for CASNPGTSTGELFF.

J is TRBJ1-3 and V is TRBV18; D is perhaps TRBD1 (6 bases). Germline V CDR1 and CDR2: KGHSH, LQKENI. With 0 bases removed from V and 7 bases from J, the gap between germline ends came to 7 bases. The CDR3 loop spans 13 amino acids. CDR3 DNA: TGTGCCAGCTCACCACCGCAGGGGAACACCATATATTTT. As protein: CASSPPQGNTIYF.

The chain uses TRBV10-2 and TRBJ1-1; D possibly corresponds to TRBD1 (6 bases). The CDR3 runs to 15 residues. V lost 6 bases and J lost 1, with 15 bases in between. The germline V gene encodes CDR1 WSHSY and CDR2 SAAADI. The CDR3 bases are TGCGCCAGCAGCCCCGCGGGGGGCTGGAACACTGAAGCTTTCTTT. Its translation: CASSPAGGWNTEAFF.

The gene calls are TRBV15 and TRBJ1-5; D might be TRBD1 (5 bases). The CDR3 totals 15 residues. Trimming took off 6 bases at V and 7 bases at J, with 19 bases between the two ends. CDR1 LNHNV and CDR2 YYDKDF come from the germline V gene (reference sequence). CDR3 nucleotide sequence: TGTGCCACCAGGCCCTTGGGGGGGGAAGAACAGCCCCAGCATTTT. Translating gives CATRPLGGEEQPQHF.

This clone was detected only once. The genes are TRBV15 and TRBJ1-4; the D is unclear. V was pared by 0 bases and J by 5 bases, with 16 bases between. CDR1 is LNHNV and CDR2 is YYDKDF in the germline V gene (reference sequence). The CDR3 contains 17 residues. Here the CDR3 DNA reads TGTGCCACCAGCAGAGATCTTACTTCGACACTGAATGAAAAACTGTTTTTT. Translation: CATSRDLTSTLNEKLFF.

The CDR3 loop reads CASSVGGGGETQYF. The CDR3 DNA reads as TGTGCCAGCAGCGTAGGGGGCGGTGGGGAGACCCAGTACTTC. V is TRBV9 and J is TRBJ2-5; maybe TRBD1 (5 bases). Between the trimmed V and J ends, which lost 0 bases and 5 bases, there was a span of 11 bases. Germline CDR1 is SGDLS and CDR2 is YYNGEE. There are 14 residues in the CDR3. The whole variable domain, filled in from reference TRBV9 and TRBJ2-5, reads DSGVTQTPKHLITATGQRVTLRCSPRSGDLSVYWYQQSLDQGLQFLIQYYNGEERAKGNILERFSAQQFPDLHSELNLSSLELGDSALYFCASSVGGGGETQYFGPGTRLLVL.

The chain carries TRBV2 and TRBJ1-2; D uncertain. CDR3 length equals 11 residues. V lost 11 bases and J 2 bases, leaving 9 bases between the germline ends. Per germline, CDR1 SNHLY and CDR2 FYNNEI. This CDR3 is CAGRANYGYTF. Written as DNA, the CDR3 is TGTGCCGGGAGGGCCAACTATGGCTACACCTTC.

This clone was observed a few times. The genes are TRBV21-1 and TRBJ1-1. TRBV21-1 is termed a pseudogene. The CDR3 runs 11 residues. CDR3 nucleotides: TGTGCCGGGCTGGAGGGCACTGAAGCTTTCTTT. Its translation is CAGLEGTEAFF.

The genes are TRBV10-3 and TRBJ2-5; 9 nucleotides agree with TRBD2. The CDR3 totals 16 residues. Trimming at V came to 2 bases and at J to 1 base, leaving 5 bases not matched to a gene. Germline V gives CDR1 ENHRY, CDR2 SYGVKD. The CDR3 nucleotides are TGTGCCATCAGTGAGGGAAAGCGGGGGGCCCAAGAGACCCAGTACTTC. This codes for CAISEGKRGAQETQYF.

The chain recombines TRBV6-5 with TRBJ1-2, with a possible D match to TRBD1 (5 bases). The CDR3 has 14 residues. Trimming removed 0 bases at V and 5 bases at J, with 10 bases between. Germline V gives CDR1 MNHEY, CDR2 SVGAGI. The chain's CDR3 is CASSYSQGPYGYTF. For the CDR3, the DNA is TGTGCCAGCAGTTACTCCCAGGGCCCATATGGCTACACCTTC.

The CDR3 reads CASSGDRGYSYEQYV. CDR3 bases: TGTGCCAGCAGCGGAGACAGGGGGTACTCCTACGAGCAGTACGTC. The chain links TRBV6-5 to TRBJ2-7, with 9 bases matching TRBD1. The CDR3 is 15 residues long. The germline gives CDR1 MNHEY, CDR2 SVGAGI. J lost 0 bases, V lost 6 bases, and 6 bases had no gene match.

The V and J genes are TRBV19 and TRBJ2-7; TRBD2 agrees at 7 bases. Germline V gene lookup returns CDR1 LNHDA and CDR2 SQIVND (reference sequence). The junction had 7 bases not matched to a gene; V was cut back by 4 bases and J by 4 bases. The CDR3 has 14 residues. CDR3 loop: CASSTPGGVYEQYF. DNA of the CDR3: TGTGCCAGTAGTACGCCGGGGGGAGTGTACGAGCAGTACTTC.

V gene TRBV2 combines with J gene TRBJ2-2; D ambiguous. Germline V gene data show CDR1 as SNHLY and CDR2 as FYNNEI. The CDR3 has 13 amino acids. Trimming stripped 8 bases from V and 1 base from J, with 8 bases between. CDR3 DNA sequence: TGTGCCAGCTATGGGCAGAACACCGGGGAGCTGTTTTTT. Encoded protein: CASYGQNTGELFF.

J is TRBJ2-1 and V is TRBV14, with TRBD2 matching over 16 bases. Per the germline V gene, CDR1 is SGHDN and CDR2 is FVKESK. The V and J ends lost 2 bases and 8 bases, in that order; junction bases with no gene match: 6. The CDR3 length is 17 residues. The CDR3 loop reads CASSQWGLAGGRDEQFF. CDR3 DNA sequence: TGTGCCAGCAGCCAATGGGGACTAGCGGGAGGGCGGGATGAGCAGTTCTTC.

This clone was counted between two and nine times. This rearrangement joins TRBV7-2 to TRBJ2-3; TRBD2 aligns across 13 bases. The CDR3 spans 15 residues. V lost 5 bases to trimming and J lost 5 bases; unmatched junction nucleotides: 4. In germline, CDR1 is SGHTA, CDR2 FQGNSA. The CDR3 sequence: CASSVTSGGGDTQYF. In DNA, the CDR3 is TGTGCCAGCAGCGTAACTAGCGGGGGGGGAGATACGCAGTATTTT.

This chain connects TRBV28 to TRBJ1-5; the D is unclear. Germline V gene lookup returns CDR1 MDHEN and CDR2 SYDVKM. With 3 bases removed from V and 1 base from J, the gap between germline ends came to 4 bases. The CDR3 contains 13 residues. The DNA of the CDR3 is TGTGCCAGCAGTTTGGAGAGCAATCAGCCCCAGCATTTT. Translating gives CASSLESNQPQHF.

The chain has TRBV18 and TRBJ1-5; TRBD1 might be the D (6 bases). The germline V and J ends were trimmed by 4 bases and 2 bases, with 9 bases remaining between them. CDR1 is KGHSH, CDR2 LQKENI, per germline. The CDR3 loop spans 14 amino acids. CDR3 DNA sequence: TGTGCCAGCTCACGAGGGGGAGGCAATCAGCCCCAGCATTTT. This sequence encodes CASSRGGGNQPQHF. Complete variable domain (other parts from reference TRBV18 and TRBJ1-5): NAGVMQNPRHLVRRRGQEARLRCSPMKGHSHVYWYRQLPEEGLKFMVYLQKENIIDESGMPKERFSAEFPKEGPSILRIQQVVRGDSAAYFCASSRGGGNQPQHFGDGTRLSIL.

The chain is built from TRBV5-6 and TRBJ1-1; D is undetermined. The V gene lost 0 bases and the J gene lost 11 bases, with 14 bases spanning the gap. This CDR3 has 13 residues. Looked up from germline, CDR1 is SGHDT and CDR2 is YYEEEE. CDR3 region: CASSLAGRSGAFF. The CDR3 DNA reads TGTGCCAGCAGCTTGGCCGGACGGTCGGGGGCTTTCTTT.

The CDR3 protein is CASSLGVLGQGNNEQFF. CDR3 nucleotides: TGTGCCAGCAGCTTAGGGGTGTTAGGACAGGGAAACAATGAGCAGTTCTTC. V gene TRBV11-2 combines with J gene TRBJ2-1; 8 nucleotides match TRBD1. V shed 1 base, J shed 5 bases, and the junction held 10 bases outside the gene matches. CDR1 and CDR2 from the germline V gene are SGHAT and FQNNGV. The CDR3 has 17 amino acids. The complete variable domain, with remaining parts taken from reference TRBV11-2 and TRBJ2-1, reads EAGVAQSPRYKIIEKRQSVAFWCNPISGHATLYWYQQILGQGPKLLIQFQNNGVVDDSQLPKDRFSAERLKGVDSTLKIQPAKLEDSAVYLCASSLGVLGQGNNEQFFGPGTRLTVL.

The chain links TRBV27 to TRBJ2-7; the match to TRBD1 covers 9 bases. The CDR3 runs to 13 residues. CDR1 and CDR2 from the germline V gene are MNHEY and SMNVEV (reference sequence). With V trimmed by 9 bases and J by 4 bases, 7 bases remained unmatched. In DNA form, the CDR3 reads TGTGCCAGTGGGACAGGGCGTCTATACGAGCAGTACTTC. It encodes CASGTGRLYEQYF.

The chain employs TRBV27 and TRBJ1-4; tentatively, D is TRBD1 (6 bases). Germline lookup yields CDR1 MNHEY and CDR2 SMNVEV (reference sequence). V gave up 10 bases and J gave up 2 bases, with 11 bases separating them. This CDR3 region has 13 residues. CDR3 sequence (DNA): TGTGCCACCCAGGGGCAGACTAATGAAAAACTGTTTTTT. It codes for CATQGQTNEKLFF. The entire variable domain, with the rest obtained from reference TRBV27 and TRBJ1-4, is as follows: EAQVTQNPRYLITVTGKKLTVTCSQNMNHEYMSWYRQDPGLGLRQIYYSMNVEVTDKGDVPEGYKVSRKEKRNFPLILESPSPNQTSLYFCATQGQTNEKLFFGSGTQLSVL.

This clone was observed once. J is TRBJ1-1 and V is TRBV18; D gene ambiguous. Germline CDR1 and CDR2: KGHSH and LQKENI. The CDR3 is made up of 15 amino acids. V lost 1 base, J lost 5 bases, and 14 bases lay in between. Here the CDR3 reads CASSPLGTPRTEAFF. In DNA form, the CDR3 reads TGTGCCAGCTCACCACTGGGCACCCCAAGGACTGAAGCTTTCTTT.

The chain links TRBV7-3 to TRBJ2-7; possibly TRBD2 for D (7 bases). Germline V lookup: CDR1 SGHTA, CDR2 FQGTGA. Trimming stripped 5 bases from V and 4 bases from J, with 18 bases between. CDR3 size: 15 residues. The CDR3, as DNA: TGTGCCAGCAGCCCCCAAGGGGGAGGGCCTTACGAGCAGTACTTC. Protein: CASSPQGGGPYEQYF.

The rearrangement links TRBV28 to TRBJ2-3; 10 nucleotides match TRBD2. Looked up from germline, CDR1 is MDHEN and CDR2 is SYDVKM. The CDR3 has 16 amino acids. V shed 5 bases, J shed 2 bases, and the junction held 7 bases outside the gene matches. The CDR3 DNA reads as TGTGCCAGCAGTCACCTTGGGACTAGCGTCACAGATACGCAGTATTTT. Encoded protein: CASSHLGTSVTDTQYF.

This clone was seen a handful of times. The chain employs TRBV12-3 or TRBV12-4 and TRBJ1-2; D gene unclear. Trimming cost V 5 bases and J 0 bases, with 7 bases left between them. The CDR3 runs 13 residues. The CDR3 spells CASSGRSNYGYTF. The CDR3, as DNA: TGTGCCAGCAGTGGGCGTTCTAACTATGGCTACACCTTC.

CDR3 residues: CASSLHLTEQYF. The CDR3, as DNA: TGTGCCAGCAGTTTACACCTAACGGAGCAGTACTTC. This chain uses TRBV12-3 or TRBV12-4 with TRBJ2-7; D gene ambiguous. The CDR3 sequence is 12 residues long. Between the trimmed V and J ends, which lost 2 bases and 7 bases, there was a span of 9 bases.

The V call is TRBV13, the J call TRBJ2-5; D not certain. The V gene's germline CDR1 is PRHDT and CDR2 FYEKMQ (reference sequence). CDR3 length: 14 residues. V dropped 2 bases and J dropped 7 bases, with 14 bases sitting between them. As DNA, the CDR3 is TGTGCCAGCAGCTTAAGTCTCACTGGCGGGACCCAGTACTTC. It specifies CASSLSLTGGTQYF.